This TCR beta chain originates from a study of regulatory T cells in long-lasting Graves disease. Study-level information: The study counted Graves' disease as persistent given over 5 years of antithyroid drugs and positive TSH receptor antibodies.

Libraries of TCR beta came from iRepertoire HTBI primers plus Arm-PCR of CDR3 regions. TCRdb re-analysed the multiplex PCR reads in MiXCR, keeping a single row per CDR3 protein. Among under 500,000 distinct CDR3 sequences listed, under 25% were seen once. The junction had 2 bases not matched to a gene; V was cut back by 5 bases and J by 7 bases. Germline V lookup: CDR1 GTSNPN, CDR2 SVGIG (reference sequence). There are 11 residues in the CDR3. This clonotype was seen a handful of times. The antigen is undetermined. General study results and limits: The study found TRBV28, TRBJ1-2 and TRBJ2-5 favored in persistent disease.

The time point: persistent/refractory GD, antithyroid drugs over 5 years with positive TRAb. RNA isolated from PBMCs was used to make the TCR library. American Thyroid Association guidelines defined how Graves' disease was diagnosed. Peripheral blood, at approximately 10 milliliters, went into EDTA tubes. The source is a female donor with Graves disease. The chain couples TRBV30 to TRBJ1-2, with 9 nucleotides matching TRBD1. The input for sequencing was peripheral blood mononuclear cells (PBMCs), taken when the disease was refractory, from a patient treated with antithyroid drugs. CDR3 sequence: CAWGDRAGYTF. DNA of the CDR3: TGTGCCTGGGGGGACAGGGCTGGCTACACCTTC.